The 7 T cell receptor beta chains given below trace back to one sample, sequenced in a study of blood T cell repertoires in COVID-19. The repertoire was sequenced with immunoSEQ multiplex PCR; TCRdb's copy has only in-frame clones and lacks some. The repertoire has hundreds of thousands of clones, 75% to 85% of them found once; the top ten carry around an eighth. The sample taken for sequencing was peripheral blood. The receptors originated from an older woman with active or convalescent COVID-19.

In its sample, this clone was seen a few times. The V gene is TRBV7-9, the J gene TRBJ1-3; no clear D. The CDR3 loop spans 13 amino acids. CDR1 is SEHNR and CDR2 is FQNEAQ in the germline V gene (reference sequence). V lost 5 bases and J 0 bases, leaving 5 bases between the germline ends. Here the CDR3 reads CASSVSSGNTIYF. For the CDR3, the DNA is TGTGCCAGCAGCGTTAGCTCTGGAAACACCATATATTTT.

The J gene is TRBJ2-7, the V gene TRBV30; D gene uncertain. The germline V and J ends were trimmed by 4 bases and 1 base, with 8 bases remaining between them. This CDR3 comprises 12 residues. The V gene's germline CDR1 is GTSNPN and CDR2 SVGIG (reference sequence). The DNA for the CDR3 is TGTGCCTGGAAAATTAATTCCTACGAGCAGTACTTC. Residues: CAWKINSYEQYF. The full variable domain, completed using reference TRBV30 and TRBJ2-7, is SQTIHQWPATLVQPVGSPLSLECTVEGTSNPNLYWYRQAAGRGLQLLFYSVGIGQISSEVPQNLSASRPQDRQFILSSKKLLLSDSGFYLCAWKINSYEQYFGPGTRLTVT.

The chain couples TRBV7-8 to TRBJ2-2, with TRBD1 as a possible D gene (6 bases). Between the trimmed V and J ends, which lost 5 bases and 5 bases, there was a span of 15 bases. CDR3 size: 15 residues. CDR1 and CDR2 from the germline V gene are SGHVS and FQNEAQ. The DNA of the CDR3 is TGTGCCAGCAGCGCAATGGGGGCAGGGACCGGGGAGCTGTTTTTT. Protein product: CASSAMGAGTGELFF.

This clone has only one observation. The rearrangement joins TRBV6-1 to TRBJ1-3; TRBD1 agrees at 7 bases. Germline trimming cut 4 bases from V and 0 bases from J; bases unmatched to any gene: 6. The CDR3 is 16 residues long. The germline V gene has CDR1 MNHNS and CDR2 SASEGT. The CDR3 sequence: CASSVTGLSSGNTIYF. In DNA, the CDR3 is TGTGCCAGCAGTGTGACAGGGTTGAGCTCTGGAAACACCATATATTTT.

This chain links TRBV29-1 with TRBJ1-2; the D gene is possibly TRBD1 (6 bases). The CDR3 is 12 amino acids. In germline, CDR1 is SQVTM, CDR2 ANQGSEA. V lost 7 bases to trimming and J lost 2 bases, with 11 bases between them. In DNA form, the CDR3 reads TGCAGCGCGTTTGGGACAAACTATGGCTACACCTTC. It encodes CSAFGTNYGYTF.

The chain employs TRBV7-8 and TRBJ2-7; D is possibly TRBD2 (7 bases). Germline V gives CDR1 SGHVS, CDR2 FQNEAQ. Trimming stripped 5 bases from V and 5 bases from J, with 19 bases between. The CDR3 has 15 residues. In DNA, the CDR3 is TGTGCCAGCAGCACCACCGGGGGGCGGCCCCACGAGCAGTACTTC. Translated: CASSTTGGRPHEQYF.

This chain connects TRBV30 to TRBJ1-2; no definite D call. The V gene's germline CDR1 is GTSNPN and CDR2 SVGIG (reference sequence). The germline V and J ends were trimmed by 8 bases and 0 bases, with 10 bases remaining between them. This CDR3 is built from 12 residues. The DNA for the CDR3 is TGTGCCGGACTAGACCCTAACTATGGCTACACCTTC. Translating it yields CAGLDPNYGYTF.